A selection of T cell receptor beta chains follows, all from one sample in a study of human T cells and chemical hapten exposure. Each CDR3 protein is one row after TCRdb ran MiXCR on the RACE reads. The sample has approximately 260,000 distinct CDR3 sequences, about 8.6% seen once; the top ten hold 2% to 3%. The material sequenced was whole blood, taken in connection with sensitization to the hapten diphenylcyclopropenone (DPC). The receptors here all came from a woman between 35 and 50 years old with alopecia areata. Some clones in this sample may be carry-over from other donors' samples. CDR3s include the opening cysteine and the closing phenylalanine or tryptophan. The D gene is left open where the match is weak. A clone size is listed for some rows: how often the clone was seen (once, few, many), or a class if it is expanded.

J gene: TRBJ2-7; D gene: .; clone size: few; V gene: TRBV6-5; CDR3 protein: CASRPTGSGEQYF; CDR3 DNA: TGTGCCAGCAGGCCGACTGGCTCGGGCGAGCAGTACTTC
J gene: TRBJ2-7; D gene: TRBD2; clone size: many; V gene: TRBV12-3/TRBV12-4; CDR3 protein: CASSQRLAGTYEQYF; CDR3 DNA: TGTGCCAGCAGTCAGAGACTAGCGGGGACCTACGAGCAGTACTTC
J gene: TRBJ2-7; D gene: TRBD2; clone size: few; V gene: TRBV7-2; CDR3 protein: CASSLIPGAGTYEQYF; CDR3 DNA: TGTGCCAGCAGCTTAATTCCCGGAGCGGGAACCTACGAGCAGTACTTC
J gene: TRBJ2-2; D gene: .; clone size: few; V gene: TRBV28; CDR3 protein: CASSLDAGSGELFF; CDR3 DNA: TGTGCCAGCAGTTTAGACGCAGGTAGCGGGGAGCTGTTTTTT
J gene: TRBJ1-4; D gene: .; clone size: many; V gene: TRBV5-8; CDR3 protein: CASSSQQVATNEKLFF; CDR3 DNA: TGTGCCAGCAGCTCCCAACAAGTAGCAACTAATGAAAAACTGTTTTTT
J gene: TRBJ2-1; D gene: TRBD2; clone size: .; V gene: TRBV28; CDR3 protein: CASTIPGLGGNEQFF; CDR3 DNA: TGTGCCAGCACAATACCGGGACTAGGTGGAAATGAGCAGTTCTTC
J gene: TRBJ2-7; D gene: .; clone size: .; V gene: TRBV5-1; CDR3 protein: CASSLGQGSEQYF; CDR3 DNA: TGCGCCAGCAGCTTGGGGCAGGGAAGCGAGCAGTACTTC
J gene: TRBJ2-1; D gene: TRBD2; clone size: few; V gene: TRBV7-9; CDR3 protein: CASSSTTSGPKYNEQFF; CDR3 DNA: TGTGCCAGCAGCTCAACGACTAGCGGCCCCAAATACAATGAGCAGTTCTTC
J gene: TRBJ2-1; D gene: TRBD2; clone size: .; V gene: TRBV4-1; CDR3 protein: CASSRLAGDYNEQFF; CDR3 DNA: TGCGCCAGCAGCAGACTAGCGGGGGACTACAATGAGCAGTTCTTC
J gene: TRBJ2-5; D gene: .; clone size: many; V gene: TRBV4-1; CDR3 protein: CASSLRNLQETQYF; CDR3 DNA: TGCGCCAGCAGCCTAAGAAACCTCCAAGAGACCCAGTACTTC
J gene: TRBJ1-2; D gene: .; clone size: .; V gene: TRBV2; CDR3 protein: CASRRNYGYTF; CDR3 DNA: TGTGCCAGCAGGAGGAACTATGGCTACACCTTC
J gene: TRBJ2-3; D gene: .; clone size: .; V gene: TRBV12-3/TRBV12-4; CDR3 protein: CASSLGPTYTDTQYF; CDR3 DNA: TGTGCCAGCAGCCTGGGACCAACCTACACAGATACGCAGTATTTT
J gene: TRBJ2-3; D gene: .; clone size: .; V gene: TRBV30; CDR3 protein: CAWMRREADTQYF; CDR3 DNA: TGTGCCTGGATGCGCAGGGAGGCAGATACGCAGTATTTT
J gene: TRBJ2-7; D gene: .; clone size: .; V gene: TRBV20-1; CDR3 protein: CSATPVGGRYLEQYF; CDR3 DNA: TGCAGTGCTACCCCCGTTGGGGGGAGGTACCTCGAGCAGTACTTC
J gene: TRBJ2-3; D gene: .; clone size: few; V gene: TRBV6-2/TRBV6-3; CDR3 protein: CASSETRDTQYF; CDR3 DNA: TGTGCCAGCAGCGAAACTAGAGATACGCAGTATTTT
J gene: TRBJ2-1; D gene: .; clone size: many; V gene: TRBV12-3/TRBV12-4; CDR3 protein: CASSSPRRTNEQFF; CDR3 DNA: TGTGCCAGCAGTTCCCCCCGGCGGACCAATGAGCAGTTCTTC
J gene: TRBJ1-4; D gene: TRBD1; clone size: .; V gene: TRBV6-5; CDR3 protein: CASSPGTGDEKLFF; CDR3 DNA: TGTGCCAGCAGCCCCGGGACAGGGGATGAAAAACTGTTTTTT
J gene: TRBJ2-2; D gene: TRBD2; clone size: few; V gene: TRBV7-2; CDR3 protein: CASSLRSGLVSGELFF; CDR3 DNA: TGTGCCAGCAGCTTACGTTCGGGACTAGTCTCCGGGGAGCTGTTTTTT
J gene: TRBJ2-1; D gene: .; clone size: many; V gene: TRBV29-1; CDR3 protein: CSVDGESNEQFF; CDR3 DNA: TGCAGCGTCGACGGGGAAAGCAATGAGCAGTTCTTC
J gene: TRBJ2-7; D gene: .; clone size: few; V gene: TRBV30; CDR3 protein: CAWRVTNIAYEQYF; CDR3 DNA: TGTGCCTGGAGGGTGACTAACATTGCCTACGAGCAGTACTTC
J gene: TRBJ2-5; D gene: TRBD1; clone size: .; V gene: TRBV28; CDR3 protein: CASTTDRGDETQYF; CDR3 DNA: TGTGCCAGCACCACGGACAGGGGGGATGAGACCCAGTACTTC
J gene: TRBJ1-2; D gene: TRBD1; clone size: .; V gene: TRBV6-5; CDR3 protein: CASSYDRVSGYTF; CDR3 DNA: TGTGCCAGCAGTTACGACAGGGTGAGCGGCTACACCTTC
J gene: TRBJ2-1; D gene: TRBD2; clone size: .; V gene: TRBV20-1; CDR3 protein: CSAPIAGASYNEQFF; CDR3 DNA: TGCAGTGCGCCGATAGCGGGAGCCTCCTACAATGAGCAGTTCTTC
J gene: TRBJ1-6; D gene: .; clone size: many; V gene: TRBV6-5; CDR3 protein: CASRPSIGDSPLHF; CDR3 DNA: TGTGCCAGCAGGCCGAGTATTGGCGATTCACCCCTCCACTTT
J gene: TRBJ2-5; D gene: TRBD2; clone size: few; V gene: TRBV6-1; CDR3 protein: CASSEDRQGTSGRGETQYF; CDR3 DNA: TGTGCCAGCAGTGAGGATAGGCAGGGAACTAGCGGGAGAGGCGAGACCCAGTACTTC
J gene: TRBJ2-7; D gene: .; clone size: .; V gene: TRBV20-1; CDR3 protein: CSARDGRYEQYF; CDR3 DNA: TGCAGTGCTAGAGATGGGCGCTACGAGCAGTACTTC
J gene: TRBJ2-1; D gene: .; clone size: .; V gene: TRBV20-1; CDR3 protein: CSARALSNDNEQFF; CDR3 DNA: TGCAGTGCTAGAGCCCTCTCGAACGACAATGAGCAGTTCTTC
J gene: TRBJ1-1; D gene: TRBD1; clone size: .; V gene: TRBV5-1; CDR3 protein: CASSSTTGTNTEAFF; CDR3 DNA: TGCGCCAGCAGCTCTACGACAGGGACGAACACTGAAGCTTTCTTT
J gene: TRBJ2-1; D gene: .; clone size: many; V gene: TRBV5-1; CDR3 protein: CASRPWTIPPHNEQFF; CDR3 DNA: TGCGCCAGCAGGCCATGGACCATCCCACCCCACAATGAGCAGTTCTTC
J gene: TRBJ1-4; D gene: TRBD1; clone size: few; V gene: TRBV9; CDR3 protein: CASSVLGTGGEKLFF; CDR3 DNA: TGTGCCAGCAGCGTACTCGGGACAGGAGGGGAAAAACTGTTTTTT
J gene: TRBJ1-5; D gene: .; clone size: once; V gene: TRBV6-5; CDR3 protein: CASSRQGYSNQPQHF; CDR3 DNA: TGTGCCAGCAGTCGCCAGGGTTATAGCAATCAGCCCCAGCATTTT
J gene: TRBJ2-2; D gene: .; clone size: .; V gene: TRBV6-2/TRBV6-3; CDR3 protein: CATWDGLGELFF; CDR3 DNA: TGTGCCACCTGGGACGGGCTTGGGGAGCTGTTTTTT
J gene: TRBJ1-5; D gene: .; clone size: .; V gene: TRBV5-1; CDR3 protein: CASSLDPNQPQHF; CDR3 DNA: TGCGCCAGCAGCTTGGACCCTAATCAGCCCCAGCATTTT
J gene: TRBJ1-1; D gene: .; clone size: .; V gene: TRBV7-6; CDR3 protein: CASSSYEGPISPAFF; CDR3 DNA: TGTGCCAGCAGCTCGTACGAAGGACCGATAAGTCCAGCTTTCTTT
J gene: TRBJ2-4; D gene: .; clone size: few; V gene: TRBV6-2/TRBV6-3; CDR3 protein: CASSFSAAPLVQYF; CDR3 DNA: TGTGCCAGCAGTTTTAGTGCGGCTCCCCTAGTTCAGTACTTC
J gene: TRBJ2-1; D gene: .; clone size: .; V gene: TRBV7-2; CDR3 protein: CASSFSTDNEQFF; CDR3 DNA: TGTGCCAGCAGCTTCTCAACAGACAATGAGCAGTTCTTC
J gene: TRBJ1-1; D gene: .; clone size: .; V gene: TRBV6-5; CDR3 protein: CASSYSRGREAFF; CDR3 DNA: TGTGCCAGCAGTTACTCCCGGGGGAGGGAAGCTTTCTTT
J gene: TRBJ1-5; D gene: .; clone size: .; V gene: TRBV27; CDR3 protein: CASSSVGAPVRPQHF; CDR3 DNA: TGTGCCAGCAGTTCCGTCGGGGCCCCCGTGAGGCCCCAGCATTTT
J gene: TRBJ2-1; D gene: TRBD2; clone size: few; V gene: TRBV5-1; CDR3 protein: CASSPQGGGNEQFF; CDR3 DNA: TGCGCCAGCAGCCCACAGGGCGGGGGGAATGAGCAGTTCTTC
J gene: TRBJ2-7; D gene: .; clone size: many; V gene: TRBV4-1; CDR3 protein: CASSQEYRGLLPYEQYF; CDR3 DNA: TGCGCCAGCAGCCAAGAATACCGGGGGCTTTTGCCCTACGAGCAGTACTTC
J gene: TRBJ1-5; D gene: .; clone size: .; V gene: TRBV4-2; CDR3 protein: CASSQENGPSNQPQHF; CDR3 DNA: TGTGCCAGCAGCCAAGAGAATGGACCGAGCAATCAGCCCCAGCATTTT
J gene: TRBJ2-3; D gene: .; clone size: many; V gene: TRBV12-3/TRBV12-4; CDR3 protein: CASRLRTASSTDTQYF; CDR3 DNA: TGTGCCAGCAGACTGAGGACAGCCTCTAGCACAGATACGCAGTATTTT
J gene: TRBJ2-5; D gene: .; clone size: many; V gene: TRBV7-2; CDR3 protein: CASSLTAPETQYF; CDR3 DNA: TGTGCCAGCAGCTTGACAGCTCCGGAGACCCAGTACTTC
J gene: TRBJ1-6; D gene: .; clone size: many; V gene: TRBV25-1; CDR3 protein: CASSAQDNSPLHF; CDR3 DNA: TGTGCCAGCAGTGCTCAGGATAATTCACCCCTCCACTTT
J gene: TRBJ2-1; D gene: TRBD1; clone size: few; V gene: TRBV6-5; CDR3 protein: CASRQGTGNNEQFF; CDR3 DNA: TGTGCCAGCAGGCAAGGGACAGGGAACAATGAGCAGTTCTTC
J gene: TRBJ2-4; D gene: .; clone size: .; V gene: TRBV7-2; CDR3 protein: CASSLPGVGPGKNIQYF; CDR3 DNA: TGTGCCAGCAGCCTCCCCGGGGTGGGTCCCGGCAAAAACATTCAGTACTTC
J gene: TRBJ1-6; D gene: .; clone size: many; V gene: TRBV7-2; CDR3 protein: CASSLSSPPAPLHF; CDR3 DNA: TGTGCCAGCAGCTTAAGCAGTCCCCCGGCACCCCTCCACTTT
J gene: TRBJ1-2; D gene: TRBD1; clone size: .; V gene: TRBV27; CDR3 protein: CASSPFLDRGDGYTF; CDR3 DNA: TGTGCCAGCTCACCTTTTCTTGACAGGGGAGATGGCTACACCTTC
J gene: TRBJ2-1; D gene: TRBD2; clone size: .; V gene: TRBV6-6; CDR3 protein: CASTLGTSGMNEQFF; CDR3 DNA: TGTGCCAGCACCCTCGGGACTAGCGGGATGAATGAGCAGTTCTTC
J gene: TRBJ2-2; D gene: .; clone size: few; V gene: TRBV6-2/TRBV6-3; CDR3 protein: CASLEGLNTGELFF; CDR3 DNA: TGTGCCAGCCTGGAGGGCCTGAACACCGGGGAGCTGTTTTTT
J gene: TRBJ2-1; D gene: .; clone size: few; V gene: TRBV9; CDR3 protein: CASSVEGSPSYNEQFF; CDR3 DNA: TGTGCCAGCAGCGTAGAAGGGAGTCCTAGTTACAATGAGCAGTTCTTC
J gene: TRBJ1-1; D gene: TRBD1; clone size: many; V gene: TRBV3-1; CDR3 protein: CASSPRDRGTEAFF; CDR3 DNA: TGTGCCAGCAGCCCCCGTGACAGGGGAACTGAAGCTTTCTTT
J gene: TRBJ2-7; D gene: .; clone size: few; V gene: TRBV7-2; CDR3 protein: CASSPVTYEQYF; CDR3 DNA: TGTGCCAGCAGCCCCGTCACCTACGAGCAGTACTTC
J gene: TRBJ1-1; D gene: .; clone size: many; V gene: TRBV20-1; CDR3 protein: CSAREWEMNTEAFF; CDR3 DNA: TGCAGTGCTAGAGAGTGGGAGATGAACACTGAAGCTTTCTTT
J gene: TRBJ2-7; D gene: .; clone size: .; V gene: TRBV20-1; CDR3 protein: CSARDRYFYEQYF; CDR3 DNA: TGCAGTGCTAGAGACAGGTACTTCTACGAGCAGTACTTC